These T cell receptor beta chains were read from a single sample in a study of response to subunit inactivated influenza vaccine. TCRdb passed the RT-PCR reads through MiXCR, listing each CDR3 protein once. This table holds roughly 500,000 distinct CDR3 sequences, less than 25% found once. These data were also reused for a study on T cells expressing NK-cell markers.

The material was CD4+ T cells sorted from PBMCs, obtained about 11 days after vaccination. All receptors derive from a man aged 45-65 years who received an inactivated influenza vaccine. CDR3s include the opening cysteine and the closing phenylalanine or tryptophan. The order of the fields is clone size, V gene, D gene, J gene, CDR3 protein, CDR3 DNA. A D gene is named only where the DNA matches it firmly. Clone size is shown for a subset of rows, as once, few, many or a class of expanded clone.

clone_size: .
v_call: TRBV11-1
d_call: .
j_call: TRBJ2-3
cdr3_aa: CASSSEGSGADTQYF
cdr3_nt: TGTGCCAGCAGCTCAGAAGGGTCCGGGGCAGATACGCAGTATTTT

clone_size: .
v_call: TRBV7-8
d_call: TRBD1
j_call: TRBJ1-5
cdr3_aa: CASSLMTGGQPQHF
cdr3_nt: TGTGCCAGCAGCCTGATGACAGGGGGACAGCCCCAGCATTTT

clone_size: .
v_call: TRBV10-3
d_call: .
j_call: TRBJ2-7
cdr3_aa: CAISTGPFTYEQYF
cdr3_nt: TGTGCCATCAGCACCGGGCCCTTCACCTACGAGCAGTACTTC

clone_size: few
v_call: TRBV4-1
d_call: TRBD2
j_call: TRBJ2-7
cdr3_aa: CASSLSGSASGAYEQYF
cdr3_nt: TGCGCCAGCAGCCTTTCGGGGAGCGCTAGCGGGGCCTACGAGCAGTACTTC

clone_size: many
v_call: TRBV20-1
d_call: TRBD1
j_call: TRBJ1-4
cdr3_aa: CSAGGGTGHEKLFF
cdr3_nt: TGCAGTGCCGGAGGGGGGACAGGGCATGAAAAACTGTTTTTT

clone_size: .
v_call: TRBV19
d_call: .
j_call: TRBJ2-4
cdr3_aa: CASKVPGIAKNIQYF
cdr3_nt: TGTGCCAGTAAGGTTCCGGGAATAGCCAAAAACATTCAGTACTTC

clone_size: few
v_call: TRBV5-1
d_call: .
j_call: TRBJ2-1
cdr3_aa: CASSVNTPTRSYNEQFF
cdr3_nt: TGCGCCAGCAGCGTGAACACTCCTACCCGCTCCTACAATGAGCAGTTCTTC

clone_size: few
v_call: TRBV20-1
d_call: TRBD1
j_call: TRBJ2-2
cdr3_aa: CSARVQGATGELFF
cdr3_nt: TGCAGTGCTAGAGTACAGGGGGCAACCGGGGAGCTGTTTTTT

clone_size: .
v_call: TRBV11-2
d_call: .
j_call: TRBJ2-5
cdr3_aa: CASSLEFGRGGVLADKETQYF
cdr3_nt: TGTGCCAGCAGCTTAGAATTTGGAAGGGGGGGCGTGCTAGCGGATAAAGAGACCCAGTACTTC

clone_size: .
v_call: TRBV28
d_call: .
j_call: TRBJ1-5
cdr3_aa: CASSLPLSNQPQHF
cdr3_nt: TGTGCCAGCAGTTTACCCCTTAGCAATCAGCCCCAGCATTTT

clone_size: .
v_call: TRBV25-1
d_call: TRBD1
j_call: TRBJ1-2
cdr3_aa: CASSETRTGIKDYGYTF
cdr3_nt: TGTGCCAGCAGTGAAACCCGGACAGGGATTAAGGACTATGGCTACACCTTC

clone_size: .
v_call: TRBV4-1
d_call: TRBD2
j_call: TRBJ2-7
cdr3_aa: CASSPTKAGFSYEQYF
cdr3_nt: TGCGCCAGCAGCCCTACAAAAGCGGGGTTCTCCTACGAGCAGTACTTC

clone_size: .
v_call: TRBV7-2
d_call: TRBD1
j_call: TRBJ1-5
cdr3_aa: CASSLVDRGDQPQHF
cdr3_nt: TGTGCCAGCAGCTTAGTGGACAGGGGCGATCAGCCCCAGCATTTT

clone_size: few
v_call: TRBV12-5
d_call: .
j_call: TRBJ2-2
cdr3_aa: CASGLETANTGELFF
cdr3_nt: TGTGCTAGTGGTTTGGAGACAGCGAACACCGGGGAGCTGTTTTTT

clone_size: .
v_call: TRBV9
d_call: TRBD2
j_call: TRBJ2-1
cdr3_aa: CASSAGRGSGGAGRNEQFF
cdr3_nt: TGTGCCAGCAGCGCAGGGCGGGGTAGCGGGGGCGCGGGGAGAAATGAGCAGTTCTTC

clone_size: .
v_call: TRBV19
d_call: .
j_call: TRBJ2-2
cdr3_aa: CASSTYGELFF
cdr3_nt: TGTGCCAGTAGTACCTACGGGGAGCTGTTTTTT

clone_size: few
v_call: TRBV12-3/TRBV12-4
d_call: .
j_call: TRBJ1-5
cdr3_aa: CASSFPGQPQHF
cdr3_nt: TGTGCCAGCAGTTTTCCGGGGCAGCCCCAGCATTTT

clone_size: .
v_call: TRBV10-3
d_call: TRBD2
j_call: TRBJ2-1
cdr3_aa: CAIRPSTSGGYNEQFF
cdr3_nt: TGTGCCATCAGACCCTCGACTAGCGGGGGGTACAATGAGCAGTTCTTC

clone_size: few
v_call: TRBV12-3/TRBV12-4
d_call: TRBD1
j_call: TRBJ1-4
cdr3_aa: CASSQPGQLNEKLFF
cdr3_nt: TGTGCCAGCAGTCAACCGGGACAGCTTAATGAAAAACTGTTTTTT

clone_size: .
v_call: TRBV5-1
d_call: TRBD2
j_call: TRBJ2-5
cdr3_aa: CASYAGDAGGKTQYF
cdr3_nt: TGCGCCAGCTACGCGGGGGACGCGGGAGGGAAGACCCAGTACTTC

clone_size: many
v_call: TRBV7-9
d_call: .
j_call: TRBJ2-7
cdr3_aa: CASGREVYYEQYF
cdr3_nt: TGTGCCAGCGGTCGTGAGGTCTACTACGAGCAGTACTTC

clone_size: few
v_call: TRBV6-5
d_call: .
j_call: TRBJ2-3
cdr3_aa: CASSYSRGRRAADTQYF
cdr3_nt: TGTGCCAGCAGTTACTCGAGAGGGAGAAGAGCGGCAGATACGCAGTATTTT

clone_size: few
v_call: TRBV7-9
d_call: .
j_call: TRBJ2-3
cdr3_aa: CASSPSQRRTDTQYF
cdr3_nt: TGTGCCAGCAGCCCCAGTCAGAGACGCACAGATACGCAGTATTTT

clone_size: .
v_call: TRBV20-1
d_call: TRBD1
j_call: TRBJ1-5
cdr3_aa: CSAQGATTSNQPQHF
cdr3_nt: TGCAGTGCCCAGGGGGCAACCACTAGCAATCAGCCCCAGCATTTT

clone_size: few
v_call: TRBV6-1
d_call: .
j_call: TRBJ2-7
cdr3_aa: CASSKTGGYEQYF
cdr3_nt: TGTGCCAGCAGTAAGACAGGCGGCTACGAGCAGTACTTC

clone_size: few
v_call: TRBV7-8
d_call: TRBD2
j_call: TRBJ2-1
cdr3_aa: CASSLGSSGSYNEQFF
cdr3_nt: TGTGCCAGCAGCTTAGGTTCTAGCGGGTCCTACAATGAGCAGTTCTTC

clone_size: .
v_call: TRBV11-1
d_call: TRBD1
j_call: TRBJ2-1
cdr3_aa: CASSTHGQGGSGSYNEQFF
cdr3_nt: TGTGCCAGCAGCACCCACGGACAGGGGGGGTCGGGATCCTACAATGAGCAGTTCTTC

clone_size: .
v_call: TRBV5-1
d_call: .
j_call: TRBJ2-5
cdr3_aa: CASSFSEETQYF
cdr3_nt: TGCGCCAGCAGCTTCTCTGAAGAGACCCAGTACTTC

clone_size: few
v_call: TRBV18
d_call: .
j_call: TRBJ2-7
cdr3_aa: CASSPGTFPYEQYF
cdr3_nt: TGTGCCAGCTCACCCGGAACCTTCCCCTACGAGCAGTACTTC

clone_size: .
v_call: TRBV5-1
d_call: .
j_call: TRBJ1-2
cdr3_aa: CASSLDVPSRGGYTF
cdr3_nt: TGCGCCAGCAGCTTGGATGTACCCAGTCGCGGTGGCTACACCTTC

clone_size: .
v_call: TRBV7-6
d_call: TRBD1
j_call: TRBJ2-3
cdr3_aa: CASSLGSVGQGGTDTQYF
cdr3_nt: TGTGCCAGCAGCTTAGGTTCCGTGGGTCAGGGGGGCACAGATACGCAGTATTTT

clone_size: .
v_call: TRBV11-2
d_call: TRBD2
j_call: TRBJ2-3
cdr3_aa: CASSFPSGSWKNVDTQYF
cdr3_nt: TGTGCCAGCAGCTTTCCTAGCGGGAGTTGGAAAAACGTGGATACGCAGTATTTT

clone_size: few
v_call: TRBV9
d_call: TRBD1
j_call: TRBJ2-1
cdr3_aa: CASSIDRGSYNEQFF
cdr3_nt: TGTGCCAGCAGCATCGACAGGGGATCCTACAATGAGCAGTTCTTC

clone_size: .
v_call: TRBV7-2
d_call: TRBD2
j_call: TRBJ2-5
cdr3_aa: CASSLGRLAGRETQYF
cdr3_nt: TGTGCCAGCAGCTTAGGGAGACTAGCGGGTCGTGAGACCCAGTACTTC

clone_size: few
v_call: TRBV4-3
d_call: TRBD1
j_call: TRBJ2-6
cdr3_aa: CASSSEGAPGANVLTF
cdr3_nt: TGCGCCAGCAGCTCAGAGGGGGCGCCTGGGGCCAACGTCCTGACTTTC

clone_size: few
v_call: TRBV5-1
d_call: TRBD2
j_call: TRBJ2-7
cdr3_aa: CASSFFPSGGSYEQYF
cdr3_nt: TGCGCCAGCAGCTTCTTTCCCAGCGGGGGATCCTACGAGCAGTACTTC

clone_size: few
v_call: TRBV12-3/TRBV12-4
d_call: TRBD1
j_call: TRBJ1-6
cdr3_aa: CASSLMGQGFSPLHF
cdr3_nt: TGTGCCAGCAGTTTGATGGGACAGGGGTTTTCACCCCTCCACTTT

clone_size: .
v_call: TRBV7-2
d_call: .
j_call: TRBJ2-5
cdr3_aa: CASSTGQAETQYF
cdr3_nt: TGTGCCAGCAGCACCGGACAAGCGGAGACCCAGTACTTC

clone_size: .
v_call: TRBV6-2/TRBV6-3
d_call: .
j_call: TRBJ1-5
cdr3_aa: CASQPDGAGVSPQHF
cdr3_nt: TGTGCCAGCCAGCCAGACGGGGCAGGGGTATCGCCCCAGCATTTT

clone_size: few
v_call: TRBV11-2
d_call: .
j_call: TRBJ2-1
cdr3_aa: CASSLTGSLYNEQFF
cdr3_nt: TGTGCCAGCAGCTTAACTGGGTCCCTCTACAATGAGCAGTTCTTC

clone_size: .
v_call: TRBV20-1
d_call: .
j_call: TRBJ1-3
cdr3_aa: CSARDWWGGNTIYF
cdr3_nt: TGCAGTGCTAGAGATTGGTGGGGAGGAAACACCATATATTTT